A selection of T cell receptor beta chains follows, all from one sample in a study of shared clonotypes between healthy human individuals. The table came from immunoSEQ multiplex PCR; TCRdb's copy has only in-frame clones and leaves some out. The profile shows 300,000 to 400,000 clones, around 86% of them singletons. The sample taken for sequencing was memory CD8+ T cells sorted from blood. These receptors came from a man aged 18 to 30 in good health. Each CDR3 is given with its conserved first and last residue. The D gene is left open where the match is weak. Only part of the rows carry a size: once, few, many, or a class if the clone is expanded.

J: TRBJ2-7
size: -
D: -
length: 15
V: TRBV10-3
DNA: TGTGCCATCAGTGAGAGGGCAGGGGTATCCTACGAGCAGTACTTC
CDR3: CAISERAGVSYEQYF

J: TRBJ1-1
size: -
D: TRBD1
length: 13
V: TRBV28
DNA: TGTGCCAGCAGTTTCGGGACAGAGGATGAAGCTTTCTTT
CDR3: CASSFGTEDEAFF

J: TRBJ2-1
size: -
D: TRBD2
length: 19
V: TRBV6-1
DNA: TGTGCCAGCAGTGGTACCACATGGACTAGCGGACAATACTACAATGAGCAGTTCTTC
CDR3: CASSGTTWTSGQYYNEQFF

J: TRBJ1-2
size: -
D: -
length: 20
V: TRBV29-1
DNA: TGCAGCGTTCCCCCGGCTTCAGACTGGACAGCCTCCTACACCAACTATGGCTACACCTTC
CDR3: CSVPPASDWTASYTNYGYTF

J: TRBJ2-5
size: -
D: TRBD2
length: 16
V: TRBV5-1
DNA: TGCGCCAGCAGCCCCGGACTAGCGGGAGCGTGGCGGACCCAGTACTTC
CDR3: CASSPGLAGAWRTQYF

J: TRBJ1-2
size: many
D: -
length: 15
V: TRBV7-9
DNA: TGTGCCAGCAGCCAACCTGTCAGGGGATTCCTCGATTACACCTTC
CDR3: CASSQPVRGFLDYTF

J: TRBJ1-4
size: -
D: -
length: 15
V: TRBV28
DNA: TGTGCCAGCAGTACGGACGGCGAGGATAATGAAAAACTGTTTTTT
CDR3: CASSTDGEDNEKLFF

J: TRBJ2-1
size: -
D: TRBD2
length: 14
V: TRBV5-1
DNA: TGCGCCAGCAGCCCGACTAGCCGGTACAATGAGCAGTTCTTC
CDR3: CASSPTSRYNEQFF

J: TRBJ2-3
size: -
D: -
length: 19
V: TRBV7-9
DNA: TGTGCCAGCAGCTTATACACAGGACCGCAGACCCACCCACCAGATACGCAGTATTTT
CDR3: CASSLYTGPQTHPPDTQYF

J: TRBJ1-1
size: -
D: -
length: 12
V: TRBV6-5
DNA: TGTGCCAGTAGCGGTGAGAGCACTGAAGCTTTCTTT
CDR3: CASSGESTEAFF

J: TRBJ2-7
size: -
D: TRBD1
length: 18
V: TRBV18
DNA: TGTGCCAGCTCACCACGGGACAGGGGGATGATTCGCGGCTACGAGCAGTACTTC
CDR3: CASSPRDRGMIRGYEQYF

J: TRBJ2-7
size: -
D: -
length: 14
V: TRBV6-5
DNA: TGTGCCAGCTCCCATCGGGGGTTCTCCTACGAGCAGTACTTC
CDR3: CASSHRGFSYEQYF

J: TRBJ1-2
size: -
D: TRBD1
length: 14
V: TRBV9
DNA: TGTGCCAGCAGCGCGGACAGGGAGGGTGATGGCTACACCTTC
CDR3: CASSADREGDGYTF

J: TRBJ1-5
size: -
D: TRBD1
length: 16
V: TRBV27
DNA: TGTGCCAGCAGTTTATCGGGGACAGGGGTTAATCAGCCCCAGCATTTT
CDR3: CASSLSGTGVNQPQHF

J: TRBJ1-2
size: -
D: -
length: 17
V: TRBV5-1
DNA: TGCGCCAGCAGCTTGGCCTTGTCCGCCAAATTTAACTATGGCTACACCTTC
CDR3: CASSLALSAKFNYGYTF

J: TRBJ2-7
size: -
D: TRBD2
length: 18
V: TRBV10-3
DNA: TGTGCCATCAGTGACCCGGGACTAGCGGGGGGGAAAAACTACGAGCAGTACTTC
CDR3: CAISDPGLAGGKNYEQYF

J: TRBJ1-1
size: -
D: -
length: 14
V: TRBV11-3
DNA: TGTGCCAGCAGCCCGTACGGGGAGAGCACTGAAGCTTTCTTT
CDR3: CASSPYGESTEAFF

J: TRBJ2-2
size: -
D: -
length: 14
V: TRBV7-9
DNA: TGTGCCAGCAGCTTAAGGTTTGACACCGGGGAGCTGTTTTTT
CDR3: CASSLRFDTGELFF

J: TRBJ2-3
size: -
D: TRBD2
length: 14
V: TRBV30
DNA: TGTGCCTGGAGTTTGGGACTAAGCACAGATACGCAGTATTTT
CDR3: CAWSLGLSTDTQYF

J: TRBJ2-7
size: -
D: TRBD1
length: 14
V: TRBV2
DNA: TGTGCCAGCAATTACAGGGGTAGCTCCTACGAGCAGTACTTC
CDR3: CASNYRGSSYEQYF

J: TRBJ2-7
size: -
D: TRBD2
length: 16
V: TRBV2
DNA: TGTGCCAGCAGTGAAATAGCGGGAGGTGGGTCCTACGAGCAGTACTTC
CDR3: CASSEIAGGGSYEQYF

J: TRBJ2-1
size: -
D: -
length: 17
V: TRBV5-6
DNA: TGTGCCAGCAGCTTTCGGCACACCTTTCCGGGGACCTATGAGCAGTTCTTC
CDR3: CASSFRHTFPGTYEQFF

J: TRBJ2-7
size: -
D: -
length: 10
V: TRBV7-9
DNA: TGTGCCAGCGCAAACTACGAGCAGTACTTC
CDR3: CASANYEQYF

J: TRBJ2-1
size: -
D: -
length: 17
V: TRBV4-1
DNA: TGCGCCAGCAGCCAAACCGGGACACGGTCATCCTACAATGAGCAGTTCTTC
CDR3: CASSQTGTRSSYNEQFF

J: TRBJ1-2
size: -
D: -
length: 12
V: TRBV13
DNA: TGTGCCAGCAGCTGGACAGTCGACGGCTACACCTTC
CDR3: CASSWTVDGYTF

J: TRBJ2-7
size: -
D: -
length: 11
V: TRBV13
DNA: TGTGCCAGCAGCCCCTCCTACGAGCAGTACTTC
CDR3: CASSPSYEQYF

J: TRBJ1-3
size: -
D: -
length: 14
V: TRBV11-3
DNA: TGTGCCAGCAGCTTAGGGGCAGCAGGAAACACCATATATTTT
CDR3: CASSLGAAGNTIYF

J: TRBJ2-7
size: -
D: -
length: 12
V: TRBV7-9
DNA: TGTGCCAGCAACCCGGGGGGCCACGAGCAGTACTTC
CDR3: CASNPGGHEQYF

J: TRBJ2-3
size: -
D: TRBD1
length: 14
V: TRBV10-3
DNA: TGTGCCATAACCCGGGACAGGGGGTCAGATACGCAGTATTTT
CDR3: CAITRDRGSDTQYF

J: TRBJ2-1
size: many
D: -
length: 14
V: TRBV7-9
DNA: TGTGCCAGCACTCTAAATTCAGCTTACAATGAGCAGTTCTTC
CDR3: CASTLNSAYNEQFF

J: TRBJ2-3
size: -
D: TRBD2
length: 18
V: TRBV5-4
DNA: TGTGCCAGCAGCTACGGGACTAGCGGGGGAGTTAGCACAGATACGCAGTATTTT
CDR3: CASSYGTSGGVSTDTQYF

J: TRBJ2-3
size: -
D: -
length: 16
V: TRBV14
DNA: TGTGCCAGCAGCCAAGAGTCCTTGGGGGGCGCCGATACGCAGTATTTT
CDR3: CASSQESLGGADTQYF

J: TRBJ2-3
size: -
D: -
length: 13
V: TRBV7-3
DNA: TGTGCCAGCAGCCCCCGCTCTTGGGATACGCAGTATTTT
CDR3: CASSPRSWDTQYF

J: TRBJ1-4
size: -
D: -
length: 14
V: TRBV7-8
DNA: TGTGCCAGCAGGACGACAGTACCTAATGAAAAACTGTTTTTT
CDR3: CASRTTVPNEKLFF

J: TRBJ2-2
size: -
D: -
length: 14
V: TRBV10-1
DNA: TGCGCCAGCAGTGGGGACTTTTACACCGGGGAGCTGTTTTTT
CDR3: CASSGDFYTGELFF

J: TRBJ2-7
size: -
D: -
length: 14
V: TRBV18
DNA: TGTGCCAGCTCACCTCTGGGAGTGGACTACGAGCAGTACTTC
CDR3: CASSPLGVDYEQYF

J: TRBJ2-5
size: -
D: -
length: 17
V: TRBV13
DNA: TGTGCCAGCAGCTTAGGTTCTCAGACTATGGCGGAAGAGACCCAGTACTTC
CDR3: CASSLGSQTMAEETQYF

J: TRBJ1-4
size: -
D: TRBD1
length: 14
V: TRBV7-9
DNA: TGTGCCAGCAGCCGGACAGGGGAGAATGAAAAACTGTTTTTT
CDR3: CASSRTGENEKLFF

J: TRBJ2-1
size: -
D: TRBD2
length: 16
V: TRBV6-6
DNA: TGTGCCAGCAGTTACACACTAGCGGGGTCCTACAATGAGCAGTTCTTC
CDR3: CASSYTLAGSYNEQFF

J: TRBJ2-3
size: -
D: TRBD2
length: 17
V: TRBV4-1
DNA: TGCGCCAGCAGCCAAGTTTACCCGGGACTAGCGGGGGGATGGCTGTATTTT
CDR3: CASSQVYPGLAGGWLYF

J: TRBJ1-6
size: -
D: TRBD1
length: 20
V: TRBV9
DNA: TGTGCCAGCAGCCCCCTCGGGACAGGGGGCGACGGGTCCTATAATTCACCCCTCCACTTT
CDR3: CASSPLGTGGDGSYNSPLHF

J: TRBJ2-1
size: once
D: TRBD1
length: 15
V: TRBV4-3
DNA: TGCGCCAGCAGCCTAGGGACAGAAGAGCAGGATGAGCAGTTCTTC
CDR3: CASSLGTEEQDEQFF

J: TRBJ1-3
size: once
D: -
length: 14
V: TRBV6-6
DNA: TGTGCCAGTGAGGGCGGCCCTGCGGGAAACACCATATATTTT
CDR3: CASEGGPAGNTIYF

J: TRBJ1-2
size: -
D: -
length: 11
V: TRBV20-1
DNA: TGCAGCGCGGGACTACTCTATGGCTACACCTTC
CDR3: CSAGLLYGYTF

J: TRBJ2-7
size: many
D: -
length: 10
V: TRBV6-5
DNA: TGTGCCAGCAGGGACTACGAGCAGTACTTC
CDR3: CASRDYEQYF

J: TRBJ2-7
size: -
D: -
length: 13
V: TRBV7-9
DNA: TGTGCCAGCAGCTCAGGGGGGTCCTACGAGCAGTACTTC
CDR3: CASSSGGSYEQYF

J: TRBJ1-6
size: -
D: -
length: 13
V: TRBV5-4
DNA: TGTGCCAGCAGCTTAGTTCCGGGGGGTCCCCTCCACTTT
CDR3: CASSLVPGGPLHF

J: TRBJ2-1
size: -
D: TRBD2
length: 14
V: TRBV4-1
DNA: TGCGCCAGCAGCCAAGCGGGACTAGACAATGAGCAGTTCTTC
CDR3: CASSQAGLDNEQFF

J: TRBJ2-1
size: -
D: -
length: 16
V: TRBV19
DNA: TGTGCCAGTAATGGGGTGTTCGAGGATTCCTACAATGAGCAGTTCTTC
CDR3: CASNGVFEDSYNEQFF

J: TRBJ2-3
size: once
D: TRBD1
length: 14
V: TRBV28
DNA: TGTGCCAGCAGTCGGACAGGGGGAACAGATACGCAGTATTTT
CDR3: CASSRTGGTDTQYF

J: TRBJ2-1
size: -
D: TRBD2
length: 16
V: TRBV28
DNA: TGTGCCAGCAGTTCCCGGACTAGCGGGGTTTACAATGAGCAGTTCTTC
CDR3: CASSSRTSGVYNEQFF

J: TRBJ1-2
size: -
D: -
length: 14
V: TRBV27
DNA: TGTGCCAGCAGTTTAGGGGCAAAAAACTATGGCTACACCTTC
CDR3: CASSLGAKNYGYTF

J: TRBJ2-7
size: -
D: -
length: 15
V: TRBV2
DNA: TGTGCCAGCAGCCACTCCGGAACAGGGTCGCTGGAGCAGTACTTC
CDR3: CASSHSGTGSLEQYF

J: TRBJ2-1
size: few
D: TRBD2
length: 15
V: TRBV5-8
DNA: TGTGCCAGCAGCTCGGGACTAGCGGCTTACAATGAGCAGTTCTTC
CDR3: CASSSGLAAYNEQFF

J: TRBJ2-3
size: -
D: -
length: 11
V: TRBV7-9
DNA: TGTGCCAGCAGCAACTCAGATACGCAGTATTTT
CDR3: CASSNSDTQYF

J: TRBJ2-1
size: -
D: -
length: 15
V: TRBV7-9
DNA: TGTGCCAGCAGCTCTTCGGAAACCTTCTACAATGAGCAGTTCTTC
CDR3: CASSSSETFYNEQFF

J: TRBJ1-2
size: -
D: -
length: 15
V: TRBV6-5
DNA: TGTGCCAGCAGTTACGAGCAGGGTGGTACCTATGGCTACACCTTC
CDR3: CASSYEQGGTYGYTF

J: TRBJ1-5
size: -
D: TRBD1
length: 15
V: TRBV6-1
DNA: TGTGCCAGCAGTGAAGGGACAGGGTCCAATCAGCCCCAGCATTTT
CDR3: CASSEGTGSNQPQHF

J: TRBJ1-2
size: once
D: -
length: 16
V: TRBV6-5
DNA: TGTGCCAGCAGTTACAAGTTGTCGGGGGCGGATTATGGCTACACCTTC
CDR3: CASSYKLSGADYGYTF